Listed here are 6 T cell receptor beta chains from one sample, sequenced in a study of blood T cell repertoires in COVID-19. The assay was immunoSEQ multiplex PCR, and TCRdb's table has in-frame clones only and misses some. The sample lists some 300,000 clones; around 86% were seen once. Sequenced input: PBMCs or T cells enriched from blood (not recorded which). The receptor set was obtained from a man aged 30-40 years who had recovered from COVID-19.

This clone came up once. This rearrangement joins TRBV10-3 to TRBJ2-7, with 8 bases lining up with TRBD2. The CDR3 contains 15 residues. Germline V gene data show CDR1 as ENHRY and CDR2 as SYGVKD. V trimming: 4 bases; J trimming: 1 base; junction bases outside the gene matches: 6. CDR3 sequence reads: CAISVERGFSYEQYF. DNA of the CDR3: TGTGCCATCAGTGTCGAGCGGGGGTTTTCCTACGAGCAGTACTTC.

The chain carries TRBV2 and TRBJ2-7; 10 bases agree with TRBD2. The CDR3 has 14 residues. Per germline, CDR1 SNHLY and CDR2 FYNNEI. V shed 6 bases and J 2 bases; nucleotides not matched to a gene: 4. Here the CDR3 DNA reads TGTGCCAGCAGGTGGACTAGCGGTACCTACGAGCAGTACTTC. Translation: CASRWTSGTYEQYF.

Only a few counts were recorded for this clone. This chain uses TRBV29-1 with TRBJ1-2; D is undetermined. Germline CDR1 and CDR2: SQVTM and ANQGSEA. V lost 7 bases to trimming and J lost 5 bases, with 17 bases between them. The CDR3 totals 13 residues. CDR3 sequence: CSAEQPQDYGYTF. CDR3 in DNA: TGCAGCGCAGAGCAGCCCCAGGATTATGGCTACACCTTC.

V usage is TRBV30 and J usage is TRBJ2-2; D unclear. Trimming removed 0 bases from V and 2 bases from J, with 7 bases in between. The CDR3 spans 14 residues. From germline, CDR1 is GTSNPN and CDR2 SVGIG (reference sequence). CDR3: CAWSVNRNTGELFF. The CDR3, as DNA: TGTGCCTGGAGTGTAAACAGAAACACCGGGGAGCTGTTTTTT. The entire variable domain, with the rest obtained from reference TRBV30 and TRBJ2-2, is as follows: SQTIHQWPATLVQPVGSPLSLECTVEGTSNPNLYWYRQAAGRGLQLLFYSVGIGQISSEVPQNLSASRPQDRQFILSSKKLLLSDSGFYLCAWSVNRNTGELFFGEGSRLTVL.

This clone was found a few times. V is TRBV19 and J is TRBJ2-1; 8 nucleotides align to TRBD1. J lost 7 bases, V lost 0 bases, and 14 bases had no gene match. The CDR3 is made up of 18 amino acids. Germline V lookup: CDR1 LNHDA, CDR2 SQIVND (reference sequence). CDR3 amino acids: CASSIDGRGTGLGNEQFF. Written as DNA, the CDR3 is TGTGCCAGTAGTATAGACGGAAGGGGGACAGGCCTAGGGAATGAGCAGTTCTTC.

The chain carries TRBV14 and TRBJ2-2; weak D call: TRBD2 (5 bases). Trimming took 1 base from V and 1 from J, leaving 10 bases between them. The V gene's germline CDR1 is SGHDN and CDR2 FVKESK. The CDR3 extends over 16 amino acids. Written as DNA, the CDR3 is TGTGCCAGCAGCCAAGTCAAGCGGAGGAACACCGGGGAGCTGTTTTTT. Translated: CASSQVKRRNTGELFF. Supplemented by reference TRBV14 and TRBJ2-2, the full variable domain reads EAGVTQFPSHSVIEKGQTVTLRCDPISGHDNLYWYRRVMGKEIKFLLHFVKESKQDESGMPNNRFLAERTGGTYSTLKVQPAELEDSGVYFCASSQVKRRNTGELFFGEGSRLTVL.